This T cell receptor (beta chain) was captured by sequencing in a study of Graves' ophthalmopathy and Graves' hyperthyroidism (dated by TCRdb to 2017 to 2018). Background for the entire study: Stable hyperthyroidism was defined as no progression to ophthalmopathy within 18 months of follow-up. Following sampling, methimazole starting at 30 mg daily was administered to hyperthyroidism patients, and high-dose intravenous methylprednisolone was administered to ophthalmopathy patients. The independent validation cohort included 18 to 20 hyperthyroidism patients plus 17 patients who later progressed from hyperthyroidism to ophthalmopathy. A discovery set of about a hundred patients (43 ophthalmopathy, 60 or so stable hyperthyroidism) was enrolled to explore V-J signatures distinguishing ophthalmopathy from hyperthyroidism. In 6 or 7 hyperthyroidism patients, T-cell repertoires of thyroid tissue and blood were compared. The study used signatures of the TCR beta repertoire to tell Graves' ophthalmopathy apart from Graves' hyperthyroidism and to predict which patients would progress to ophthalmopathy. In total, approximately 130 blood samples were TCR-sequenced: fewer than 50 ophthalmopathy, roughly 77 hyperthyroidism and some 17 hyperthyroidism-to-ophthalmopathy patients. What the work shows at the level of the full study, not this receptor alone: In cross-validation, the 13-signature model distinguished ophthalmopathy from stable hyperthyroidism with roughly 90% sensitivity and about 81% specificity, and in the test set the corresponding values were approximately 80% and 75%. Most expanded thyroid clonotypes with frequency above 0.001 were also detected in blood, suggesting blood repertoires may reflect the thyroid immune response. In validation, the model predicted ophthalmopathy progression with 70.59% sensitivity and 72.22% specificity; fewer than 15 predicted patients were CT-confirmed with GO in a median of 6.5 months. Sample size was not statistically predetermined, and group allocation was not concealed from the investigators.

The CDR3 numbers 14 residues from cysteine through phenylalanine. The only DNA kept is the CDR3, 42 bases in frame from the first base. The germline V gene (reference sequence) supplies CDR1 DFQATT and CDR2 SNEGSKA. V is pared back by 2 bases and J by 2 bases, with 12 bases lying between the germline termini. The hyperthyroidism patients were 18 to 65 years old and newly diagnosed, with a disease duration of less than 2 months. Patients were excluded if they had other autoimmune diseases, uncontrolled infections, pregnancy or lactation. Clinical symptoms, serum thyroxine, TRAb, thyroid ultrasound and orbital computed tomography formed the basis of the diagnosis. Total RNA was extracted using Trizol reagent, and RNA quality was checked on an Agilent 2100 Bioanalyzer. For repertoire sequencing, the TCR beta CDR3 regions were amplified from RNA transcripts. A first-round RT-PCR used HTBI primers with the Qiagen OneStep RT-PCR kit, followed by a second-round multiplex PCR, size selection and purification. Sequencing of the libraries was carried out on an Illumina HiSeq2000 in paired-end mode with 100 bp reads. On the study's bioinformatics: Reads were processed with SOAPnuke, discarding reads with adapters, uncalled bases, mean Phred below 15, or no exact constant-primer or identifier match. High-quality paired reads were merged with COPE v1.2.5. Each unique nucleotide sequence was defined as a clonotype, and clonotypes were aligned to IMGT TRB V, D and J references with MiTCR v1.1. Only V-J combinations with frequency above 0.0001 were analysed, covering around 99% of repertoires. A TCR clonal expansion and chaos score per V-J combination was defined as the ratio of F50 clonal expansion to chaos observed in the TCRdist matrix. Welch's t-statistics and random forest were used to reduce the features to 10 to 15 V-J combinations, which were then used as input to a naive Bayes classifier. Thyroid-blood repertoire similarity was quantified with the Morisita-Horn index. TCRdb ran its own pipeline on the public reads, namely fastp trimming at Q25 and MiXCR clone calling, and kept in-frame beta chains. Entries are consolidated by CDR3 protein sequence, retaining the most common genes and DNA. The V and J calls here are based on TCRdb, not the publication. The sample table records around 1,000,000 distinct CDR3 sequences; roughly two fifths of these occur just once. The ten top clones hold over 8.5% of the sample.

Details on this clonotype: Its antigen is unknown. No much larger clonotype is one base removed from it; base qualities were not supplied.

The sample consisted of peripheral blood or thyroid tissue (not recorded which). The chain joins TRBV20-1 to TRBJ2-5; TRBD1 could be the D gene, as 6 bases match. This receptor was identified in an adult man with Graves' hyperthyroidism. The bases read TGCAGTGCTAGAATACAGGGCGGTCAAGAGACCCAGTACTTC. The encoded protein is CSARIQGGQETQYF.